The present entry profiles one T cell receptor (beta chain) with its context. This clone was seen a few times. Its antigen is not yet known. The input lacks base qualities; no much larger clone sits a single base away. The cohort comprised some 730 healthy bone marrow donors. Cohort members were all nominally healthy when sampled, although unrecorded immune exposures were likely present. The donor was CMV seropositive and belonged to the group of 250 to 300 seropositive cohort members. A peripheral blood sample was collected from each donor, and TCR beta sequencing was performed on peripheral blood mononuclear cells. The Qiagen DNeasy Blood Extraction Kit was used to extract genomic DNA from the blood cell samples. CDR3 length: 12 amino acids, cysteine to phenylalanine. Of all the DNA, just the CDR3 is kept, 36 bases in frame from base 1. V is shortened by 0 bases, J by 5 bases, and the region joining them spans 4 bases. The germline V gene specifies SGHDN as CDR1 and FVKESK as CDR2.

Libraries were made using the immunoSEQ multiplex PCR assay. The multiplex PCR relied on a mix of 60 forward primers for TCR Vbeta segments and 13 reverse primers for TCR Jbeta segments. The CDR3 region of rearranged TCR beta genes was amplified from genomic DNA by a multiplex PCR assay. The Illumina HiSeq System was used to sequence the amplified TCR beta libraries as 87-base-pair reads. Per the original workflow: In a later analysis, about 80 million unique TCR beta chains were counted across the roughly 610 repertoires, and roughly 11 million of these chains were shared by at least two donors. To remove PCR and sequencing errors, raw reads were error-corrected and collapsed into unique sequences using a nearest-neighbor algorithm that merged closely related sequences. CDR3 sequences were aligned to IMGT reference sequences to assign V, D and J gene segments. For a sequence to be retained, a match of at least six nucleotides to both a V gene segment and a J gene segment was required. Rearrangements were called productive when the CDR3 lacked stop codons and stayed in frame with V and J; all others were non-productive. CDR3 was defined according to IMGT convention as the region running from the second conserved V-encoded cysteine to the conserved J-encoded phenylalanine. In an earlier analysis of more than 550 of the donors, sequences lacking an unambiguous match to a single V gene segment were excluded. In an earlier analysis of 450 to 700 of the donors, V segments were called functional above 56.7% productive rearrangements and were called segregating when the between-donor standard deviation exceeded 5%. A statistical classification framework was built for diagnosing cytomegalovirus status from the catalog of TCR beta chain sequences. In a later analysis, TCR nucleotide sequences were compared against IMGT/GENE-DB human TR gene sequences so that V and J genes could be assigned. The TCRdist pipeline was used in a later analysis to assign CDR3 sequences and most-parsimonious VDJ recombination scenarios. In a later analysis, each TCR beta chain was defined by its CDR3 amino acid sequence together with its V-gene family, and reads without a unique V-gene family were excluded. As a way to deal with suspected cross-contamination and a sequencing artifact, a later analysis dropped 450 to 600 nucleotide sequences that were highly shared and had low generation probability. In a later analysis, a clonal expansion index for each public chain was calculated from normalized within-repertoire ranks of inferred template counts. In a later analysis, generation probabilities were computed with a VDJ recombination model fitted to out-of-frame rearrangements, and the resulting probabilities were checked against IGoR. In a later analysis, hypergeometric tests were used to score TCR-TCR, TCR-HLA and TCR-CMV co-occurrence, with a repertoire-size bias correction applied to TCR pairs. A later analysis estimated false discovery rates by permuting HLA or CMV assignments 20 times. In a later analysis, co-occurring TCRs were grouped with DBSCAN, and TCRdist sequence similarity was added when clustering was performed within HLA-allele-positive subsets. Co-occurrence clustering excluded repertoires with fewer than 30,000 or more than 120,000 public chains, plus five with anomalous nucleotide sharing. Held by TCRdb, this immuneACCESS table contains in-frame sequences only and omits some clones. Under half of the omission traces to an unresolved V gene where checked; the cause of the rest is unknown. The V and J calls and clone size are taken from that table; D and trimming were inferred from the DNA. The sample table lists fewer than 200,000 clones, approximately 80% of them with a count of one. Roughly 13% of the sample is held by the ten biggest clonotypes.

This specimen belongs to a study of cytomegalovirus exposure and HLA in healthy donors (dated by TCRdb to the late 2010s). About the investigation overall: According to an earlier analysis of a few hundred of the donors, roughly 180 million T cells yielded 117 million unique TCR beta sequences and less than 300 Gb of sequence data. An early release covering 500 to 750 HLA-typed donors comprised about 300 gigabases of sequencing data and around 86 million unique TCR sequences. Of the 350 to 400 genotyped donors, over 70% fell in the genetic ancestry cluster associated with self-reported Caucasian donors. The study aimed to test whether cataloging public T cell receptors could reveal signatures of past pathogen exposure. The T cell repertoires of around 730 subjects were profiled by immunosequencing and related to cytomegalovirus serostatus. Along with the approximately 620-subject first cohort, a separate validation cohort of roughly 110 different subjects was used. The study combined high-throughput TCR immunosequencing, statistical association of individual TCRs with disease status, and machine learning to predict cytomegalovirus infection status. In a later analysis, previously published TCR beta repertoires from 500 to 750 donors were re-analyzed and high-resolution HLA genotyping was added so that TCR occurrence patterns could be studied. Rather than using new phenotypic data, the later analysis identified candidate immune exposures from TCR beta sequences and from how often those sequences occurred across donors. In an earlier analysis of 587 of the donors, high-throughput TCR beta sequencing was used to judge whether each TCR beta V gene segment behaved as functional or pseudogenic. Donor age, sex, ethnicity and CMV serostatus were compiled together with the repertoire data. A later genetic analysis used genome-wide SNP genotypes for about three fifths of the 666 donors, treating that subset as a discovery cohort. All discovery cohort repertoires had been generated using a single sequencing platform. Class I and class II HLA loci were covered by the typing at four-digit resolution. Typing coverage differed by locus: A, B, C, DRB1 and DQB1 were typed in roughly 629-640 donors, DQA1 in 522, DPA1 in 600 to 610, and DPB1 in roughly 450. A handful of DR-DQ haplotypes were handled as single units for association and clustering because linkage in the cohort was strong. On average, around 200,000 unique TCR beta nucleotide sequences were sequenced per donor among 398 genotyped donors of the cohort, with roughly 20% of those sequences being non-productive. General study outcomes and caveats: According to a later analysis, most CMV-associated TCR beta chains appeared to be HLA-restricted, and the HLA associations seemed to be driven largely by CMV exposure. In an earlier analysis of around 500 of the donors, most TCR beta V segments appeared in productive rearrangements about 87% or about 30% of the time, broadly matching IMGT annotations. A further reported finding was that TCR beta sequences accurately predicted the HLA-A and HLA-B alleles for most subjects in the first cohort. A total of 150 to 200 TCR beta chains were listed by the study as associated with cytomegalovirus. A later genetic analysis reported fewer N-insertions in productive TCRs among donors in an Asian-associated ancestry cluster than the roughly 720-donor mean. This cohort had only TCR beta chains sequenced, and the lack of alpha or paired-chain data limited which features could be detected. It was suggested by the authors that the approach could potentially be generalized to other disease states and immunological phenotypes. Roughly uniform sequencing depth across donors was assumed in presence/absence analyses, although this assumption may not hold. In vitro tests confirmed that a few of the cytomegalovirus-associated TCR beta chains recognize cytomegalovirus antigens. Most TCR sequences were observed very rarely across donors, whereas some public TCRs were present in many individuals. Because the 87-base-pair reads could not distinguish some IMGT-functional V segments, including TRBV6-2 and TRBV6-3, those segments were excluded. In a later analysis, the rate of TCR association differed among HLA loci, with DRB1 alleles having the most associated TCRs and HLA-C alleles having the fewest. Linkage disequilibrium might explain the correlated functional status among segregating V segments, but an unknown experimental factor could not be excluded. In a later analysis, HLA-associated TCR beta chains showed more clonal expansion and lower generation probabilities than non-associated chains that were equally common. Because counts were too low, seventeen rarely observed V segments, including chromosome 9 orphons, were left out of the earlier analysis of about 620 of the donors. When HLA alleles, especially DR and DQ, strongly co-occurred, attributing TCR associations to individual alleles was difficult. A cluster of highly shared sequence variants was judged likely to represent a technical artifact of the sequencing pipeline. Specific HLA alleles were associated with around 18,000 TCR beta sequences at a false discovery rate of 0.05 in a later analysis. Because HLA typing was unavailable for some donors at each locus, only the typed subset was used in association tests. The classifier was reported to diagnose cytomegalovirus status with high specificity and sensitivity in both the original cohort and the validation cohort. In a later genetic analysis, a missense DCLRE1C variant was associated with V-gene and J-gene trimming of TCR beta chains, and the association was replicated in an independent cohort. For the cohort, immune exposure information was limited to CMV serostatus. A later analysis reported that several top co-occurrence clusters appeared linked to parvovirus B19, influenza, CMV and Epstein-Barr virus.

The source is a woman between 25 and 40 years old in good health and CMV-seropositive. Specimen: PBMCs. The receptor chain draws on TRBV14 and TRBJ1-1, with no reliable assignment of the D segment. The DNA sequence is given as TGTGCCAGCAGCCAAGAACTGACTGAAGCTTTCTTT. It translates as CASSQELTEAFF.